Following are 2 T cell receptor beta chains from one sample sequenced in a study of CD8 T cells in ankylosing spondylitis. TCRdb re-called the 5' RACE reads with MiXCR, one entry per CDR3 protein. The profile shows 400,000 or so distinct CDR3 sequences, roughly a quarter of them singletons. Findings and limits, study-wide: Seemingly distinctive of ankylosing spondylitis blood was a TCR beta motif formed by eight highly homologous variants.

Antigens of these TCRs are unknown. The specimen was blood, either unsorted or a sorted T cell fraction (not recorded which). The receptors were sampled from a male donor with ankylosing spondylitis.

The CDR3 DNA follows: TGTGCCATCAGCGACAGGGGCGGTTCCTACGAGCAGTACTTC. Translated: CAISDRGGSYEQYF. V gene TRBV10-3 combines with J gene TRBJ2-7, with 8 positions matching TRBD1. Germline CDR1 reads ENHRY; CDR2 reads SYGVKD. J gave up 1 base and V 6 bases, and 5 bases lay outside the gene matches. CDR3 length: 14 residues.

This clonotype was found a few times. The rearrangement uses TRBV5-1 and TRBJ2-5, with 10 bases that match TRBD1. The germline V gene has CDR1 SGHRS and CDR2 YFSETQ. With V trimmed by 4 bases and J by 3 bases, 6 bases remained unmatched. The CDR3 has 15 residues. In DNA, the CDR3 is TGCGCCAGCAGCCGGGACAGGGGAATTGAAGAGACCCAGTACTTC. This codes for CASSRDRGIEETQYF.